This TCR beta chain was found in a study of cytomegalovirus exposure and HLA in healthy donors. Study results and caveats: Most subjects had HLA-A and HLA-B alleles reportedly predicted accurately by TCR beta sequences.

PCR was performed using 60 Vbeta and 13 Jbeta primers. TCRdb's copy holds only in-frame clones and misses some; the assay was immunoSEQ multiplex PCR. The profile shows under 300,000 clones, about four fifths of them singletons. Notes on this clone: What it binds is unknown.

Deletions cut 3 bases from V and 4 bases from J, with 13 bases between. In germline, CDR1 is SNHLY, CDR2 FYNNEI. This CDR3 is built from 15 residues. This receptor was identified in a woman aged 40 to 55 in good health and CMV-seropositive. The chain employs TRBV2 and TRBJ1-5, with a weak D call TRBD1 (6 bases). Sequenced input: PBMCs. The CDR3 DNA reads TGTGCCAGCAGTGAGGGTACAGACAGGAATCAGCCCCAGCATTTT. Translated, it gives CASSEGTDRNQPQHF.